Below, 2 T cell receptor beta chains from the same sample are listed, as sequenced in a study of T cells in Graves' hyperthyroidism and ophthalmopathy. Amplified TCR beta CDR3 regions came from RNA transcripts. First-round RT-PCR targeting the TCR CDR3 was performed with the HTBI primer set. TCRdb recomputed calls from the multiplex PCR reads with MiXCR, one row per CDR3 protein. Among around 700,000 distinct CDR3 sequences listed, around 20% were seen once. Sequenced sample: blood. The receptor source for this set is a woman aged 45-59 years with Graves' hyperthyroidism that later progressed to Graves' ophthalmopathy.

The J gene is TRBJ1-4, the V gene TRBV6-1; TRBD1 is a possible D gene (5 bases). CDR1 is MNHNS, CDR2 SASEGT, per germline. The ends were cut back, 6 bases at V and 10 bases at J, with 15 bases in the middle. CDR3 length equals 13 residues. CDR3 in amino acids: CASRSGTRGKLFF. CDR3 in DNA: TGTGCCAGCAGGTCCGGGACTAGGGGAAAACTGTTTTTT.

This clonotype was observed a handful of times. The V gene is TRBV15, the J gene TRBJ2-5; the D is unclear. Trimming removed 0 bases from V and 9 bases from J, with 17 bases in between. The CDR3 spans 15 residues. The germline V gene encodes CDR1 LNHNV and CDR2 YYDKDF (reference sequence). CDR3 protein: CATSRDWASSKAQYF. The CDR3 DNA reads as TGTGCCACCAGCAGAGATTGGGCTAGTTCTAAGGCCCAGTACTTC.